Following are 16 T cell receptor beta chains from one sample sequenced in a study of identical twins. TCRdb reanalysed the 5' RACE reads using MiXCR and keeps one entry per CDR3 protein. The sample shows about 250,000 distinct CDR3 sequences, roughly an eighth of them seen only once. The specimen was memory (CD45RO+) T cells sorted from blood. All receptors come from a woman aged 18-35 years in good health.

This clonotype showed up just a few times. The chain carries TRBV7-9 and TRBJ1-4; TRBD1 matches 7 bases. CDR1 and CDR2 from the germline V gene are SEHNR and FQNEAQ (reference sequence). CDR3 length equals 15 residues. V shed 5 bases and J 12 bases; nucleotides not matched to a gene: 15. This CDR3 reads CASSPGDSRGQQLFF. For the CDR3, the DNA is TGTGCCAGCAGCCCCGGGGACAGCCGGGGCCAACAACTGTTTTTT.

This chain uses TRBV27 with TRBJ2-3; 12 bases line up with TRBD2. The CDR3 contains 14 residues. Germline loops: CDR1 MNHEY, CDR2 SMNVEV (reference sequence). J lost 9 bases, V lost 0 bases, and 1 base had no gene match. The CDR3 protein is CASSLSTSGGTQYF. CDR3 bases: TGTGCCAGCAGTTTATCCACTAGCGGGGGGACGCAGTATTTT.

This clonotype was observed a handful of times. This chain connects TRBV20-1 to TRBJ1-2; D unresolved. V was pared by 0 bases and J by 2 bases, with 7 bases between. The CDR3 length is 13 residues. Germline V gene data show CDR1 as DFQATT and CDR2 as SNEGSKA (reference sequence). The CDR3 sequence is CSARDPENYGYTF. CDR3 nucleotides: TGCAGTGCTAGAGATCCCGAAAACTATGGCTACACCTTC.

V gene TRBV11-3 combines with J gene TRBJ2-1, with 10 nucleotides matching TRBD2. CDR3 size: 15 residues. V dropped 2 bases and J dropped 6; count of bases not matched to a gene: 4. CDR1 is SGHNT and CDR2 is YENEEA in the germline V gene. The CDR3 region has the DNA TGTGCCAGCAGCTTATGGGAGCGGGGGGGCAATGAGCAGTTCTTC. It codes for CASSLWERGGNEQFF.

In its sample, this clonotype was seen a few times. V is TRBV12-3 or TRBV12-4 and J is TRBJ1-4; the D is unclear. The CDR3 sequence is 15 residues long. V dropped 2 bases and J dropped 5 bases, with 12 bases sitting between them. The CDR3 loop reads CASSLFGQINEKLFF. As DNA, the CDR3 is TGTGCCAGCAGTTTATTCGGTCAGATCAATGAAAAACTGTTTTTT.

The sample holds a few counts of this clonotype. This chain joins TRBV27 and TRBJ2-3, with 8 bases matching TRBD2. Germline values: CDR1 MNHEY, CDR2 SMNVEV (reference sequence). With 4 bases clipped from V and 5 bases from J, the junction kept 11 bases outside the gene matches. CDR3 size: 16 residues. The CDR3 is CASSSPRGGAGDTQYF. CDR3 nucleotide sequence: TGTGCCAGCAGTTCGCCCCGGGGGGGTGCGGGAGATACGCAGTATTTT.

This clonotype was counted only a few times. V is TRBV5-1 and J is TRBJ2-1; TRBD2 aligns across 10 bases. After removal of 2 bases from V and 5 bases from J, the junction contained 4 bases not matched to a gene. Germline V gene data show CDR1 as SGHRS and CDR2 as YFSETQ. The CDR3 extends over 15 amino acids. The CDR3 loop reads CASSFQRGGDNEQFF. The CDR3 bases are TGCGCCAGCAGCTTTCAGCGGGGGGGAGACAATGAGCAGTTCTTC.

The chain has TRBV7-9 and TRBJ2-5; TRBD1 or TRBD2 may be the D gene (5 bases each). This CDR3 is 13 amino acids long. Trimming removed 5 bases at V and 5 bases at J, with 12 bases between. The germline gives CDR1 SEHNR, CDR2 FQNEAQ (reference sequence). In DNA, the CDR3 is TGTGCCAGCAGCCCCCGGGGACCGGAGACCCAGTACTTC. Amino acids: CASSPRGPETQYF.

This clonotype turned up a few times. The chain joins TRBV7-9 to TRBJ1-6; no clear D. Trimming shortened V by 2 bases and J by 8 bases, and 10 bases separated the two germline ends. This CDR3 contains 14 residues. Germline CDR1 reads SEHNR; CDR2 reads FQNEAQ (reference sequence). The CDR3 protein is CASSLWGNDSPLHF. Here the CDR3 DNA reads TGTGCCAGCAGCTTATGGGGTAACGATTCACCCCTCCACTTT.

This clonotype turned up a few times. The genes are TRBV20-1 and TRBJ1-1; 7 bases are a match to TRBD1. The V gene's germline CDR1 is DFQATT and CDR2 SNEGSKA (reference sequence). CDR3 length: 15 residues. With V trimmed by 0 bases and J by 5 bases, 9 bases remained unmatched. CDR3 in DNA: TGCAGTGCTAGAGAGGCAGGGGGTCGTTTTACTGAAGCTTTCTTT. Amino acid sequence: CSAREAGGRFTEAFF.

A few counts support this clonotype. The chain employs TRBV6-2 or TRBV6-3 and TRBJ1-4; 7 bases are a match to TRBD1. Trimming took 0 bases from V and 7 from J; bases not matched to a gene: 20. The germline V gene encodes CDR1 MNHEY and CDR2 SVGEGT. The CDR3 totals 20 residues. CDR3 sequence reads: CASSYSSFARGGFLGEKLFF. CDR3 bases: TGTGCCAGCAGTTACTCTTCTTTCGCCAGGGGGGGCTTCCTAGGTGAAAAACTGTTTTTT.

CDR3 sequence: CSAPRPLAGKDEQFF. CDR3 bases: TGCAGTGCGCCCCGGCCACTAGCGGGGAAGGATGAGCAGTTCTTC. The chain joins TRBV20-1 to TRBJ2-1; TRBD2 aligns across 10 bases. The germline V gene encodes CDR1 DFQATT and CDR2 SNEGSKA (reference sequence). J was trimmed by 8 bases and V by 6 bases; bases with no gene match: 13. The CDR3 is 15 amino acids.

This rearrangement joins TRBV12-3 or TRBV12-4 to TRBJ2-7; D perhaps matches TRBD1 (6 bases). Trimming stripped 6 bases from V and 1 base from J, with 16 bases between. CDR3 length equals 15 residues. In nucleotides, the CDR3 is TGTGCCAGCAGCCACAGGGAGTTAGGGTCCTACGAGCAGTACTTC. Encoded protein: CASSHRELGSYEQYF.

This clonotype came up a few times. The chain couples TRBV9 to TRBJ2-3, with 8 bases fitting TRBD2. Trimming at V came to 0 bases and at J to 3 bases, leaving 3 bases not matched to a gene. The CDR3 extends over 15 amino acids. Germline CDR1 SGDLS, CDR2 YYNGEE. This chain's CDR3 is CASSVVSGRTDTQYF. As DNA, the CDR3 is TGTGCCAGCAGCGTAGTCAGCGGGAGAACAGATACGCAGTATTTT.

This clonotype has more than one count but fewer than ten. CDR3: CASSRRDRGLSSSYEQYF. Here the CDR3 DNA reads TGTGCCAGCAGCCGGCGGGACAGGGGACTTTCGAGCTCCTACGAGCAGTACTTC. The V and J genes are TRBV11-1 and TRBJ2-7, with 10 bases fitting TRBD1. V shed 5 bases, J shed 0 bases, and the junction held 13 bases outside the gene matches. The CDR3 runs 18 residues. The germline CDR1 and CDR2 sequences are SGHAT and FQDESV (reference sequence).

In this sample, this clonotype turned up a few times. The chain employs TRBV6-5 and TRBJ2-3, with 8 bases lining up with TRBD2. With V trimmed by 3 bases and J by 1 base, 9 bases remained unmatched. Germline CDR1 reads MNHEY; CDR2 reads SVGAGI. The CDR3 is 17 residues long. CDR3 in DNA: TGTGCCAGCAGTTATCCGGCTAGCGGGTTCCGCACAGATACGCAGTATTTT. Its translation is CASSYPASGFRTDTQYF.